The 31 T cell receptor beta chains in this list originate from one sample, sequenced in a study of blood T cell repertoires in COVID-19. The protocol was immunoSEQ multiplex PCR, while the TCRdb copy is restricted to in-frame clones and leaves out a portion. Of more than 150,000 clones listed, about four fifths are singletons. The sample consisted of peripheral blood. The receptors were sampled from a woman in her 40s with acute or convalescent COVID-19.

The chain recombines TRBV25-1 with TRBJ2-7, with D maybe TRBD2 (5 bases). V was cut by 3 bases and J by 9 bases, with 15 bases left in between. Germline V gene lookup returns CDR1 MGHDK and CDR2 SYGVNS. The CDR3 runs to 13 residues. The CDR3 bases are TGTGCCAGCAGTGAGGCTTCAAGCCTAGCGCAGTACTTC. It specifies CASSEASSLAQYF.

This chain uses TRBV7-6 with TRBJ2-6; TRBD1 agrees at 9 bases. From germline, CDR1 is SGHVS and CDR2 FNYEAQ. CDR3 size: 18 residues. V shed 5 bases and J 2 bases; nucleotides not matched to a gene: 10. DNA for the CDR3: TGTGCCAGCAGCAACACCGGGACAGGGCATGCTGGGGCCAACGTCCTGACTTTC. Protein product: CASSNTGTGHAGANVLTF.

The chain has TRBV19 and TRBJ2-3, with TRBD2 identical over 14 bases. Losses at the gene ends were 9 bases for V and 8 bases for J; bases not matched to a gene: 13. This CDR3 spans 16 amino acids. The germline CDR1 and CDR2 sequences are LNHDA and SQIVND (reference sequence). CDR3 amino acids: CARHTTSGGGQGTQYF. DNA of the CDR3: TGTGCCAGACACACGACTAGCGGGGGGGGCCAAGGTACGCAGTATTTT.

The CDR3 protein is CASKTGTREPTDTQYF. CDR3 bases: TGCGCCAGCAAAACCGGGACTCGAGAACCCACAGATACGCAGTATTTT. V usage is TRBV5-1 and J usage is TRBJ2-3, with a tentative D call TRBD2 (6 bases). This CDR3 comprises 16 residues. With 6 bases removed from V and 2 bases from J, the gap between germline ends came to 19 bases. Germline values: CDR1 SGHRS, CDR2 YFSETQ.

V usage is TRBV28 and J usage is TRBJ2-1; 10 nucleotides match TRBD2. Germline CDR1 is MDHEN and CDR2 is SYDVKM. The CDR3 runs 15 residues. Trimming at V came to 5 bases and at J to 10 bases, leaving 11 bases not matched to a gene. CDR3 sequence: CASSVPSGSRGEQFF. For the CDR3, the DNA is TGTGCCAGCAGTGTACCTAGCGGGAGTCGAGGGGAGCAGTTCTTC.

The V and J genes are TRBV27 and TRBJ1-5; D remains ambiguous. CDR1 is MNHEY, CDR2 SMNVEV, per germline (reference sequence). Trimming stripped 3 bases from V and 3 bases from J, with 3 bases between. The CDR3 is made up of 12 amino acids. Written as DNA, the CDR3 is TGTGCCAGCAGTTTCCTCAATCAGCCCCAGCATTTT. Protein: CASSFLNQPQHF.

The table lists this clone with a count of one. V is TRBV3-1 (or the pseudogene TRBV3-2) and J is TRBJ1-3; D is undetermined. The CDR3 sequence is 15 residues long. V lost 0 bases and J 4 bases, leaving 10 bases between the germline ends. CDR1 is LGHDT and CDR2 is YNNKEL in the germline V gene (reference sequence). CDR3 in amino acids: CASSQDAGWGNTIYF. CDR3 DNA sequence: TGTGCCAGCAGCCAAGATGCGGGGTGGGGAAACACCATATATTTT.

This clone was detected only once. The V and J genes are TRBV5-8 and TRBJ2-7, with no clear D. The CDR3 length is 13 residues. Trimming removed 0 bases at V and 5 bases at J, with 9 bases between. The V gene's germline CDR1 is SGHTS and CDR2 YDEGEE. CDR3 in DNA: TGTGCCAGCAGCTTGGTGCGGCGGAACGAGCAGTACTTC. This codes for CASSLVRRNEQYF.

This chain connects TRBV28 to TRBJ2-7; D unresolved. The CDR3 length is 14 residues. Germline V gene sequence: CDR1 MDHEN, CDR2 SYDVKM. Trimming shortened V by 6 bases and J by 2 bases, and 14 bases separated the two germline ends. CDR3 in DNA: TGTGCCAGCAGCCCTCGTGACCTAGCCTACGAGCAGTACTTC. Protein product: CASSPRDLAYEQYF.

The chain employs TRBV5-5 and TRBJ2-2, with 7 bases matching TRBD2. From germline, CDR1 is SGHKS and CDR2 YYEKEE (reference sequence). V shed 1 base, J shed 7 bases, and the junction held 4 bases outside the gene matches. The length of the CDR3 is 14 residues. The CDR3 region has the DNA TGTGCCAGCAGCTTGAGGGGAGGGGTCGGGGAGCTGTTTTTT. Amino acid sequence: CASSLRGGVGELFF.

V gene TRBV27 combines with J gene TRBJ1-2, with 7 bases identical to TRBD1. The CDR3 contains 15 residues. V lost 5 bases and J lost 0; bases outside the gene matches: 6. CDR1 and CDR2 from the germline V gene are MNHEY and SMNVEV (reference sequence). The CDR3 loop is CASSRQTGSNYGYTF. The CDR3 DNA reads as TGTGCCAGCAGTAGACAGACAGGGTCTAACTATGGCTACACCTTC.

The chain carries TRBV14 and TRBJ2-5; D is possibly TRBD2 (5 bases). V shed 4 bases and J shed 4 bases, with 10 bases lying between them. Per the germline V gene, CDR1 is SGHDN and CDR2 is FVKESK. CDR3 length: 13 amino acids. The CDR3 DNA reads TGTGCCAGCAGCCCCAGCGGCGGAGAGACCCAGTACTTC. The encoded protein is CASSPSGGETQYF.

V usage is TRBV20-1 and J usage is TRBJ1-1; the D gene is possibly TRBD1 (6 bases). The V gene's germline CDR1 is DFQATT and CDR2 SNEGSKA (reference sequence). The CDR3 covers 11 residues. CDR3 in DNA: TGCAGGATGCCAGGGGACACTGAAGCTTTCTTT. This encodes CRMPGDTEAFF.

The V call is TRBV21-1, the J call TRBJ2-2; the D segment call TRBD1 is taken from the table without a DNA check. TRBV21-1 is marked as a pseudogene. The CDR3 length is 17 residues. The CDR3 nucleotides are TGTGCCAGCAGCAAAGGCCTCCCGGGACACAACACCGGGGAGCTGTTTTTT. Encoded protein: CASSKGLPGHNTGELFF.

The chain links TRBV18 to TRBJ1-5; 7 positions agree with TRBD1. Per the germline V gene, CDR1 is KGHSH and CDR2 is LQKENI. After removal of 3 bases from V and 3 bases from J, the junction contained 2 bases not matched to a gene. CDR3 size: 14 residues. The CDR3 region is CASSPGQNNQPQHF. For the CDR3, the DNA is TGTGCCAGCTCACCGGGACAGAACAATCAGCCCCAGCATTTT. Based on the CDR3 plus reference TRBV18 and TRBJ1-5, the full variable domain is NAGVMQNPRHLVRRRGQEARLRCSPMKGHSHVYWYRQLPEEGLKFMVYLQKENIIDESGMPKERFSAEFPKEGPSILRIQQVVRGDSAAYFCASSPGQNNQPQHFGDGTRLSIL.

As for this clone: Other DNA sequences of this sample code for an identical CDR3. The rearrangement uses TRBV28 and TRBJ2-7; TRBD1 matches at 7 bases. The V and J ends lost 3 bases and 6 bases, in that order; junction bases with no gene match: 5. The CDR3 runs to 13 residues. Germline-derived CDR1 and CDR2 are MDHEN and SYDVKM. The CDR3 protein is CASSFVGQFEQYF. CDR3 in DNA: TGTGCCAGCAGTTTTGTGGGACAGTTCGAGCAGTACTTC.

This rearrangement joins TRBV6-1 to TRBJ1-2; a weak D match, TRBD1 (6 bases). The ends were cut back, 4 bases at V and 4 bases at J, with 22 bases in the middle. Germline V gene sequence: CDR1 MNHNS, CDR2 SASEGT. The CDR3 extends over 17 amino acids. CDR3 DNA sequence: TGTGCCAGCAGTGGGCGGAGACAGGCATTGACCTCCTATGGCTACACCTTC. It specifies CASSGRRQALTSYGYTF.

The chain employs TRBV7-8 and TRBJ2-1; D is uncertain. V was clipped by 3 bases and J by 5 bases, with 14 bases between them. The CDR3 is 15 amino acids. CDR1 SGHVS and CDR2 FQNEAQ come from the germline V gene. The CDR3 nucleotides are TGTGCCAGCAGCTTTCGCCCTCCCCCGGACAATGAGCAGTTCTTC. As protein: CASSFRPPPDNEQFF. Full variable domain (remainder filled in from reference TRBV7-8 and TRBJ2-1): GAGVSQSPRYKVAKRGQDVALRCDPISGHVSLFWYQQALGQGPEFLTYFQNEAQLDKSGLPSDRFFAERPEGSVSTLKIQRTQQEDSAVYLCASSFRPPPDNEQFFGPGTRLTVL.

This clone came up a few times. This chain connects TRBV28 to TRBJ1-5; no firm D call. V gave up 7 bases and J gave up 1 base, with 14 bases separating them. Germline assignment: CDR1 MDHEN and CDR2 SYDVKM. The CDR3 covers 15 residues. The CDR3 region is CASNPEDPSNQPQHF. The CDR3 coding sequence is TGTGCCAGCAACCCTGAGGATCCAAGCAATCAGCCCCAGCATTTT.

The sample holds one count of this clone. V usage is TRBV28 and J usage is TRBJ1-2, with D perhaps matching TRBD1 (5 bases). CDR3 length: 16 residues. The germline gives CDR1 MDHEN, CDR2 SYDVKM. V lost 4 bases and J lost 0, with 15 bases in between. CDR3 loop: CASSYDLTVANYGYTF. The DNA for the CDR3 is TGTGCCAGCAGTTACGATTTGACAGTCGCTAACTATGGCTACACCTTC.

This sequence joins TRBV12-3 or TRBV12-4 and TRBJ2-2, with D uncertain. V lost 3 bases to trimming and J lost 7 bases, with 3 bases between them. The CDR3 consists of 11 residues. CDR3: CASSFSGELFF. For the CDR3, the DNA is TGTGCCAGCAGTTTTAGCGGGGAGCTGTTTTTT.

The chain links TRBV28 to TRBJ1-2; 11 bases align to TRBD1. There are 14 residues in the CDR3. Unmatched junction bases numbered 8, after V lost 6 bases and J lost 8 bases. Per germline, CDR1 MDHEN and CDR2 SYDVKM. The CDR3, as DNA: TGTGCCAGCAGACCCGGACAGGGGGCGCGAGGCTACACCTTC. Translation gives CASRPGQGARGYTF.

CDR3 residues: CASGLVGNRGSIHEQFF. The CDR3 region has the DNA TGTGCTAGTGGTTTGGTAGGAAACAGGGGGTCAATTCATGAGCAGTTCTTC. The rearrangement joins TRBV12-5 to TRBJ2-1; TRBD1 aligns across 8 bases. The junction had 12 bases not matched to a gene; V was cut back by 0 bases and J by 8 bases. This CDR3 region has 17 residues. Germline loops: CDR1 LGHNT, CDR2 FRNRAP.

This rearrangement joins TRBV19 to TRBJ1-6; 7 nucleotides align to TRBD1. Germline V gene lookup returns CDR1 LNHDA and CDR2 SQIVND (reference sequence). CDR3 length equals 11 residues. Unmatched junction bases numbered 4, after V lost 5 bases and J lost 15 bases. The CDR3, as DNA: TGTGCCAGTAGTCGGACAGGTCACCTCCACTTT. Amino acids: CASSRTGHLHF.

Only a few counts were recorded for this clone. DNA for the CDR3: TGTGCCAGCAGTGAATGGTATGCGGGGGCGTACAATGAGCAGTTCTTC. This encodes CASSEWYAGAYNEQFF. The V gene is TRBV6-1, the J gene TRBJ2-1; weak D call: TRBD2 (7 bases). The germline V gene has CDR1 MNHNS and CDR2 SASEGT. CDR3 length: 16 amino acids. Trimming took 2 bases from V and 4 from J, leaving 15 bases between them.

The DNA for the CDR3 is TGCAGCGTGCGAGCGGGGAGTTTAACAGATACGCAGTATTTT. Amino acids: CSVRAGSLTDTQYF. This chain joins TRBV29-1 and TRBJ2-3, with TRBD2 identical over 7 bases. The CDR3 has 14 amino acids. J was trimmed by 3 bases and V by 6 bases; bases with no gene match: 9. Germline values: CDR1 SQVTM, CDR2 ANQGSEA.

The chain is built from TRBV10-3 and TRBJ2-2; 7 nucleotides align to TRBD2. The V gene's germline CDR1 is ENHRY and CDR2 SYGVKD. This CDR3 contains 13 residues. Losses at the gene ends were 8 bases for V and 1 base for J; bases not matched to a gene: 1. The CDR3 nucleotides are TGTGCCATCGGGGGGGGGAACACCGGGGAGCTGTTTTTT. It codes for CAIGGGNTGELFF.

The chain is built from TRBV2 and TRBJ1-2, with 7 bases lining up with TRBD1. The germline V gene encodes CDR1 SNHLY and CDR2 FYNNEI. The trim removed 5 bases at V and 6 bases at J, leaving 3 bases unmatched. The CDR3 is 12 amino acids. The CDR3 protein is CASSPDRHGYTF. CDR3 in DNA: TGTGCCAGCAGTCCGGACAGGCATGGCTACACCTTC.

J is TRBJ1-2 and V is TRBV11-1; the D is unclear. The CDR3 is 13 amino acids. Germline CDR1 reads SGHAT; CDR2 reads FQDESV (reference sequence). The ends were cut back, 0 bases at V and 8 bases at J, with 10 bases in the middle. The CDR3, as DNA: TGTGCCAGCAGCTTAGCCCGAGGAGAGGGCTACACCTTC. Its protein is CASSLARGEGYTF. Using reference TRBV11-1 and TRBJ1-2 for the parts outside the CDR3, the full variable domain is EAEVAQSPRYKITEKSQAVAFWCDPISGHATLYWYRQILGQGPELLVQFQDESVVDDSQLPKDRFSAERLKGVDSTLKIQPAELGDSAMYLCASSLARGEGYTFGSGTRLTVV.

The CDR3 protein is CASSARQGIGLSNQPQHF. As DNA, the CDR3 is TGTGCCAGTAGTGCAAGACAGGGAATTGGCCTTAGCAATCAGCCCCAGCATTTT. The chain carries TRBV19 and TRBJ1-5, with TRBD1 matching over 7 bases. This CDR3 is 18 amino acids long. The germline V gene encodes CDR1 LNHDA and CDR2 SQIVND (reference sequence). The trim removed 5 bases at V and 0 bases at J, leaving 13 bases unmatched.

The V call is TRBV5-1, the J call TRBJ2-7; 13 bases are shared with TRBD2. Trimming cost V 4 bases and J 7 bases; bases outside gene matches: 5. The CDR3 is 14 residues long. Germline lookup yields CDR1 SGHRS and CDR2 YFSETQ. The DNA of the CDR3 is TGCGCCAGCAGCATACTAGCGGGAGGGTTTGAGCAGTACTTC. Amino acids: CASSILAGGFEQYF. Complete variable domain (other parts from reference TRBV5-1 and TRBJ2-7): KAGVTQTPRYLIKTRGQQVTLSCSPISGHRSVSWYQQTPGQGLQFLFEYFSETQRNKGNFPGRFSGRQFSNSRSEMNVSTLELGDSALYLCASSILAGGFEQYFGPGTRLTVT.